The 7 T cell receptor beta chains below come from one sample, sequenced in a study of tumor-infiltrating lymphocytes in primary liver carcinoma. Co-extracting RNA and DNA was done with about 20-34 mg of unsorted bulk tissue as input. TCR beta cDNA was made from roughly 450 ng total RNA with a constant-region primer. Slightly modified ARM-PCR, run as three nested multiplex PCR rounds, produced the TCR beta libraries. With TRBV1-TRBV30 forward primers and a C-beta reverse primer, the first two PCR rounds were run for around 11 cycles each. TCRdb reprocessed the multiplex PCR reads with MiXCR, giving one entry per CDR3 protein. Of 20,000 to 25,000 distinct CDR3 sequences in the sample, roughly 85% were seen once. Sequencing input: liver tumor tissue from sampling region 1. Subset meaning: tumor region T1, superior pole. These receptors were collected from a woman aged 25 to 45 with primary liver carcinoma and hepatitis B virus infection.

This clonotype was detected ten times or more. V is TRBV11-3 and J is TRBJ1-1; 7 nucleotides agree with TRBD1. V trimming: 3 bases; J trimming: 0 bases; junction bases outside the gene matches: 7. CDR3 length: 16 amino acids. CDR1 and CDR2 (germline): SGHNT, YENEEA. The CDR3 coding sequence is TGTGCCAGCAGCTTCCCGGACAGGTTTATGAACACTGAAGCTTTCTTT. It translates to CASSFPDRFMNTEAFF.

The V and J genes are TRBV29-1 and TRBJ2-3, with TRBD1 matching over 8 bases. The CDR3 has 14 amino acids. CDR1 and CDR2 from the germline V gene are SQVTM and ANQGSEA. The CDR3 bases are TGCAGTGTCGACAGGGGAGGAAGCACAGATACGCAGTATTTT. Translation: CSVDRGGSTDTQYF.

Comment on this clonotype: Since no conserved phenylalanine or tryptophan closes the CDR3, a read error is the likely cause. The DNA is left out, because the CDR3 cannot be placed on it with certainty; the CDR3 is given as TCRdb lists it. The rearrangement links TRBV4-1 to TRBJ2-1; TRBD2 was called by the table and not checked on the DNA. Counting both end residues, the CDR3 totals 16 amino acids. From germline, CDR1 is MGHRA and CDR2 YSYEKL. The CDR3 loop reads CASSQVTSGRRIEQFL.

Concerning this clonotype: The CDR3 carries no conserved terminal phenylalanine or tryptophan, so it likely arises from a read error. This rearrangement joins TRBV11-2 to TRBJ1-1, with 8 bases lining up with TRBD1. The CDR3 has 14 amino acids. CDR1 SGHAT and CDR2 FQNNGV come from the germline V gene. The CDR3 DNA reads as TGTGTCAGCAGATATACAGGGGGAAGGGCTGAAGCTTTCTCT. It translates to CVSRYTGGRAEAFS.

This clonotype is medium-sized by share. The chain uses TRBV12-3 or TRBV12-4 and TRBJ2-3; 8 bases agree with TRBD2. This CDR3 region has 16 residues. V shed 3 bases and J 3 bases; nucleotides not matched to a gene: 8. CDR3 sequence reads: CASSFSTGLGTDTQYF. The CDR3 bases are TGTGCCAGCAGTTTTTCGACGGGACTAGGGACAGATACGCAGTATTTT.

This clonotype has a count of ten or more. Compared with germline, one end of the junction differs, possibly owing to a read error. The chain uses TRBV2 and TRBJ1-4; D is unclear. Per germline, CDR1 SNHLY and CDR2 FYNNEI. The CDR3 length is 11 residues. The CDR3 nucleotides read TGTACCAGCGAGGTTAGGGAAAAACTGCTTTTT. Encoded protein: CTSEVREKLLF. Variable domain in full (rest from reference TRBV2 and TRBJ1-4): EPEVTQTPSHQVTQMGQEVILRCVPISNHLYFYWYRQILGQKVEFLVSFYNNEISEKSEIFDDQFSVERPDGSNFTLKIRSTKLEDSAMYFCTSEVREKLLFGSGTQLSVL.

The sample holds a few counts of this clonotype. A read error may explain this, as a much larger clone is one base away. The rearrangement joins TRBV30 to TRBJ1-6, with unresolved D. This CDR3 spans 15 amino acids. Germline CDR1 reads GTSNPN; CDR2 reads SVGIG (reference sequence). In DNA, the CDR3 is TGTGCCTGGAGTGTAACGGCCGGCAGTAATTCACACCTCCACTTT. This translates into CAWSVTAGSNSHLHF.